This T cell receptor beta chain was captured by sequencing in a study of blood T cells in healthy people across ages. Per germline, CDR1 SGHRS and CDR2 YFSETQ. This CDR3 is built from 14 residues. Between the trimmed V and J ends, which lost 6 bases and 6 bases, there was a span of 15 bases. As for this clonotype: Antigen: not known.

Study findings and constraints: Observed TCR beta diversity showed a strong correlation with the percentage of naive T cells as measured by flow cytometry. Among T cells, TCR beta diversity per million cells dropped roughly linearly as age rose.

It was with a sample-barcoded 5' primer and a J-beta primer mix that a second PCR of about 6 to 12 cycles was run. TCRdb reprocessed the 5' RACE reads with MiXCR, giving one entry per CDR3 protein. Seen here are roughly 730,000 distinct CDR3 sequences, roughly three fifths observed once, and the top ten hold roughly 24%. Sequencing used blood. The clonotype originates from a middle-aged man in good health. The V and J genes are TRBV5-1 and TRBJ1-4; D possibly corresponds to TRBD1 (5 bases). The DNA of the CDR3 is TGCGCCAGCAAAATAGGACAAGGGGATGAAAAACTGTTTTTT. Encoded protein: CASKIGQGDEKLFF.